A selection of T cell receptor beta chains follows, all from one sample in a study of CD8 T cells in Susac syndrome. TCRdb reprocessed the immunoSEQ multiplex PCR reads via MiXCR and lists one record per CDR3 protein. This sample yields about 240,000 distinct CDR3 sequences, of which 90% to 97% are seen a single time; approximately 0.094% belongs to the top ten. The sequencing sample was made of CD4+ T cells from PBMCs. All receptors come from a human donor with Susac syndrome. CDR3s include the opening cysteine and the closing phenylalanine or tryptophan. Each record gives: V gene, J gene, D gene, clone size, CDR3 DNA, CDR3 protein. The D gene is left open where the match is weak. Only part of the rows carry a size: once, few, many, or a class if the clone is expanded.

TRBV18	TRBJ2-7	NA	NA	TGTGCCAGCTCACCAAGCACAGCCCACTACGAGCAGTACTTC	CASSPSTAHYEQYF
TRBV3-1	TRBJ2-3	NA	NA	TGTGCCAGCAGCCAAGGCGTCGGCGCCACAGATACGCAGTATTTT	CASSQGVGATDTQYF
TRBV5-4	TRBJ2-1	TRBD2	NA	TGTGCCAGCAGCTTGGGACTAGCGGGATTGTATGAGCAGTTCTTC	CASSLGLAGLYEQFF
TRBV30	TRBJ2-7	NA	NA	TGTGCCTTGGGTCACTACGAGCAGTACTTC	CALGHYEQYF
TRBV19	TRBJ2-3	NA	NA	TGTGCCAGTAGCCGACGTGCCACACACGATACGCAGTATTTT	CASSRRATHDTQYF
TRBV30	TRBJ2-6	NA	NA	TGTGCCTGGAGTGCAATCGGGTCTGGGGCCAACGTCCTGACTTTC	CAWSAIGSGANVLTF
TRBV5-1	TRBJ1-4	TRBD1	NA	TGCGCCAGCAGTCCCGCGAAGGGGGCGAGAGAAAAACTGTTTTTT	CASSPAKGAREKLFF
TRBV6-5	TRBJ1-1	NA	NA	TGTGCCAGCAGTGGTGGGGACGACGCTTTCTTT	CASSGGDDAFF
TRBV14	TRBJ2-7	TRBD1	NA	TGTGCCAGCAGGGACAGGGGATCGTACGAGCAGTACTTC	CASRDRGSYEQYF
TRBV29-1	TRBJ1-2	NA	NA	TGCAGCGTTGAAGAACAGGGCGGTGGCTATGGCTACACCTTC	CSVEEQGGGYGYTF
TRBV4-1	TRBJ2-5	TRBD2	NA	TGCGCCAGCAGCCAAGACGGGACTAGCGGGAGAATTAGGTACTTC	CASSQDGTSGRIRYF
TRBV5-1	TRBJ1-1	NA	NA	TGCGCCAGCAGTGGTTGGGCTGGGGCAGGGTCTGAAGCTTTCTTT	CASSGWAGAGSEAFF
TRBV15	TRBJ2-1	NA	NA	TGTGCCACCAGCAGAGGGCTATACCCGGGTGGGGGCTGGCAGTTCTTC	CATSRGLYPGGGWQFF
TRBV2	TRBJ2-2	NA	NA	TGTGCCAGCATGTGGAACACCGGGGAGCTGTTTTTT	CASMWNTGELFF
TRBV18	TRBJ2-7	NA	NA	TGTGCCAGCTCACCACCGAAGATCGGGTTTATTAACTACGAGCAGTACTTC	CASSPPKIGFINYEQYF
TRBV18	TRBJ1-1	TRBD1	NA	TGTGCCACCCGGGACAGCATGAACACTGAAGCTTTCTTT	CATRDSMNTEAFF
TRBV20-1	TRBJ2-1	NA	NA	TGCAGTGCCATGGCGGGTTCCTACAATGAGCAGTTCTTC	CSAMAGSYNEQFF
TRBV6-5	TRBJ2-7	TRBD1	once	TGTGCCAGCAGTTGGGACAGGAGAAGCTCCTACGAGCAGTACTTC	CASSWDRRSSYEQYF
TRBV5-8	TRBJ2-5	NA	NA	TGTGCCAGCAGCGGATACTCCCAAGAGACCCAGTACTTC	CASSGYSQETQYF
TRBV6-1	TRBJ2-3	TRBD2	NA	TGTGCCAGCACAATAGGGCTAGCGGGAACAGATACGCAGTATTTT	CASTIGLAGTDTQYF
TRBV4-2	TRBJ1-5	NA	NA	TGTGCCAGCAGCCAAGATCGACGTAGCAATCAGCCCCAGCATTTT	CASSQDRRSNQPQHF
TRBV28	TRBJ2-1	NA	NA	TGTGCCAGCAGTTTACAAACTAGTTACAATGAGCAGTTCTTC	CASSLQTSYNEQFF
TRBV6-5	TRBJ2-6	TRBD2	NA	TGTGCCAGCAGTTACTCTGGACTAGCGGGAGCTTCTGGGGCCAACGTCCTGACTTTC	CASSYSGLAGASGANVLTF
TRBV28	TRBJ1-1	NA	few	TGTGCCAGCAGTCCACGACCGAACACTGAAGCTTTCTTT	CASSPRPNTEAFF
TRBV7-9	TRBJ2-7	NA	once	TGTGCCAGCAGCTTACCCCGGGAGATAACCTACGAGCAGTACTTC	CASSLPREITYEQYF
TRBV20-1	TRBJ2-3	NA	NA	TGCAGTGCGTTAGCGGGCACAGATACGCAGTATTTT	CSALAGTDTQYF